This TCR beta chain was identified in a study of regulatory T cells in long-lasting Graves disease listed by TCRdb under 2021. Some background on the complete study: Persistent Graves' disease was defined as antithyroid drug treatment for over 5 years with persistently positive TSH receptor autoantibodies. Patients with persistent Graves' disease were compared with patients with newly diagnosed Graves' disease using TCR sequencing and RNA sequencing of peripheral blood. The study was conducted in China and was registered as a clinical trial. A total of 35 or so samples were covered by TCR sequencing, comprising some 13 persistent and approximately 20 newly diagnosed Graves' disease patients. On average, persistent Graves' disease patients in the clinical cohort had been on antithyroid drugs for roughly 11 years.

Interpreted using the paper, the time point label stands for: persistent/refractory GD, antithyroid drugs over 5 years with positive TRAb. RNA was extracted from PBMCs in TRIzol for both TCR sequencing and RNA sequencing. The diagnosis of Graves' disease was made according to American Thyroid Association guidelines. Patients for the study were recruited at an endocrinology department in Xi'an, China. Each patient gave about 9.1 milliliters of peripheral blood, collected in an EDTA anticoagulant tube. PBMCs were isolated by Ficoll Paque Plus density gradient separation without further T cell sorting. RNA quality was checked with an Agilent 2100 Bioanalyzer and agarose gel, and concentration with a NanoDrop 2000. The full study reports these points: Lower TCR Shannon entropy and fewer highly expanded clones were observed in persistent Graves' disease patients than in newly diagnosed patients, which suggested clonal expansion. More public clonotypes were shared among persistent patients (2,741) than among newly diagnosed patients (roughly 1,000). The small sample size was acknowledged by the authors as a limitation that may reduce accuracy. Because the primary lesion, thyroid tissue, could not be accessed, the study looked at peripheral blood alone. TRBV28, TRBJ1-2 and TRBJ2-5 were preferentially used in persistent disease, while TRBV20-1 and TRBJ2-1 were favored in newly diagnosed disease. Sequencing and analysis were limited to the TCR beta chain.

Receptors were amplified or captured by multiplex PCR. Sequencing instrument: Illumina HiSeq 4000. CDR3 regions were amplified by Arm-PCR with iRepertoire HTBI primers to construct TCR beta libraries. PCR products were gel purified before sequencing. As for the original processing: Gene usage analysis of CDR3 amino acid clonotypes used the approximately 62 TRBV and 14 to 15 TRBJ segments found across samples. Filtered high-quality paired reads were merged into contigs using COPE and FqMerger. BLAST was used to align contigs to IMGT TRBV, TRBD and TRBJ reference genes, and CDR3 was defined according to IMGT. Any clonotype with a frequency above 0.1% was classified as a highly expanded clone. Shannon entropy was used to measure repertoire diversity, and the Gini coefficient was used to measure V-J evenness. A clonotype found in more than one individual was treated as public. TCRdb trimmed public reads at Q25 via fastp, called clones via MiXCR and kept in-frame beta chains. Rows are unified per CDR3 protein, each entry keeping the most common DNA and genes. These V and J calls are TCRdb output, not the study's own analysis. The sample table records around 300,000 distinct CDR3 sequences; 20% to 25% of these occur just once. Of the sample, around three fifths is held by the ten largest clones.

At the junction V is shortened by 3 bases and J by 4 bases, with 6 bases in between. Taken from the germline V gene, the CDR1 and CDR2 loops are SGHAT and FQNNGV. Taken from cysteine to phenylalanine, the CDR3 has 12 residues. Only the CDR3 DNA is retained, 36 bases long and in frame from the first base. This clonotype was seen at least ten times. Its antigen is not yet known. No quality values exist for individual bases; no much larger clone is one base distant. The V gene is TRBV11-2 and the J gene is TRBJ2-5; the D gene assignment is ambiguous. Sequenced material: peripheral blood mononuclear cells (PBMCs), taken when the disease was refractory, from a patient treated with antithyroid drugs. This TCR was recovered from a female donor with Graves disease. The encoded CDR3 is CASSFNRETQYF. The nucleotide sequence is given as TGTGCCAGCAGCTTTAATCGAGAGACCCAGTACTTC.